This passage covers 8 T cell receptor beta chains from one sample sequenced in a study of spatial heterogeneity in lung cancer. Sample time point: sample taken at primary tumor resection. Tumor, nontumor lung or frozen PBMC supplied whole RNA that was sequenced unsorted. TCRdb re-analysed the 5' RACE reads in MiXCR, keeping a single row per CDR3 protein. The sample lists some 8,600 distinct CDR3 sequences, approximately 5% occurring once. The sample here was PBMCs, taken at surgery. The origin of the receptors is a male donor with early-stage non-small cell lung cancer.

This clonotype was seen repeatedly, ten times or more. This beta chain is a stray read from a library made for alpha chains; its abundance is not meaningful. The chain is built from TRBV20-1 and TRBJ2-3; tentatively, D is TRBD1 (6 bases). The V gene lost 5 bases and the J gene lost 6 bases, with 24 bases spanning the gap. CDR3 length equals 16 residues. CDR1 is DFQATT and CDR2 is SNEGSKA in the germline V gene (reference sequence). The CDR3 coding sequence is TGCAGTGCTCCCCTCGGGACAAGGATTTGGGCGGATACGCAGTATTTT. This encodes CSAPLGTRIWADTQYF.

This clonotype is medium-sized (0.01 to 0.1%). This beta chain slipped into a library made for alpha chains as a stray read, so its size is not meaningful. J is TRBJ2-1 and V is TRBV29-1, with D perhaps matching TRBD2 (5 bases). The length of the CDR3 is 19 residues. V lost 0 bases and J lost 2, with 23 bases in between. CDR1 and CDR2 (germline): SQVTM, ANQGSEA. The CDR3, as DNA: TGCAGCGTTGAAGATCCCGGCGGTTGGCGGACTCGAGCCTACAATGAGCAGTTCTTC. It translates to CSVEDPGGWRTRAYNEQFF.

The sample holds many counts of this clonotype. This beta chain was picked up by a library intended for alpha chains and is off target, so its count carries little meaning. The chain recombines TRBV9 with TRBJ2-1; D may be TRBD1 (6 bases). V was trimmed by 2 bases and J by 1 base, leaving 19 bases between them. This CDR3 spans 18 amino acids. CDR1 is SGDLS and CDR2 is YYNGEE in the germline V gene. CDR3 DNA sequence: TGTGCCAGCAGCGTCCGACCTCAGGGGCTAGATTCCTACAATGAGCAGTTCTTC. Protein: CASSVRPQGLDSYNEQFF.

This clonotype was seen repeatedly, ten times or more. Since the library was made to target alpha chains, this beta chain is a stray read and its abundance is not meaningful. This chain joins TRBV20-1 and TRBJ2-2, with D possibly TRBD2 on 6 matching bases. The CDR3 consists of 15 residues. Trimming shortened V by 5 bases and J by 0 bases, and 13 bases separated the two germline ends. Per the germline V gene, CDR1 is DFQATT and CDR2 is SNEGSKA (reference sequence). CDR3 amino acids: CSASGLTSNTGELFF. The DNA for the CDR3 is TGCAGTGCTTCCGGACTAACTTCGAACACCGGGGAGCTGTTTTTT.

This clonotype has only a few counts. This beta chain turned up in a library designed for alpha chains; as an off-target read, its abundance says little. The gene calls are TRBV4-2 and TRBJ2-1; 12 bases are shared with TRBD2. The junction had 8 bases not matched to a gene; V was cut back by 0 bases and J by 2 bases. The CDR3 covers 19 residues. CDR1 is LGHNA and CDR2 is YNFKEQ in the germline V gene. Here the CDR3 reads CASSQDLLAGGPAYNEQFF. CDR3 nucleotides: TGTGCCAGCAGCCAAGATCTACTAGCGGGGGGCCCAGCCTACAATGAGCAGTTCTTC.

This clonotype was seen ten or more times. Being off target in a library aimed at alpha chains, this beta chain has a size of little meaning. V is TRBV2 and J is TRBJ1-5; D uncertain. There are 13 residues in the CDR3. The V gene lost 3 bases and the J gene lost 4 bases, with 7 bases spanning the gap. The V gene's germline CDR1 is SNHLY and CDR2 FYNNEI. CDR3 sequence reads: CASSDLGNQPQHF. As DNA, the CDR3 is TGTGCCAGCAGTGATCTTGGTAATCAGCCCCAGCATTTT.

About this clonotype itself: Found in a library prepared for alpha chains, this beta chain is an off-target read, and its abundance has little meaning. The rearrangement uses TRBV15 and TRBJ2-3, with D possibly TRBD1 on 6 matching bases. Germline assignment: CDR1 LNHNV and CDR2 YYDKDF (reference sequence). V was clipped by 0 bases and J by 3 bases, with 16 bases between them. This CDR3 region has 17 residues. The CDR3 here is CATSRDLGERGTDTQYF. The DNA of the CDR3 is TGTGCCACCAGCAGAGATCTGGGGGAGAGGGGGACAGATACGCAGTATTTT.

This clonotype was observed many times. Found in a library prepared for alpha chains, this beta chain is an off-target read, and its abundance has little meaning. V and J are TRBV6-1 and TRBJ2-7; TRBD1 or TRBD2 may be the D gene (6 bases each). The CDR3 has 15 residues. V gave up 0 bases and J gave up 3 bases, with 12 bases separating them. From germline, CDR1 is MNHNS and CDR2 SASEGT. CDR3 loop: CASSEAGGLIYEQYF. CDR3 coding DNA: TGTGCCAGCAGTGAAGCGGGGGGCCTTATCTACGAGCAGTACTTC.